One and the same sample provided the 24 T cell receptor beta chains below, sequenced in a study of human T cells and chemical hapten exposure. Time point specified: pre-sensitization, week 0. Noted treatment: therapeutic diphenylcyclopropenone sensitization with weekly scalp DPC. TCRdb fed the RACE reads into MiXCR, producing one record per CDR3 protein. The repertoire holds approximately 52,000 distinct CDR3 sequences, with 8.5% to 10% as singletons. The specimen comprised whole blood, sampled in connection with sensitization to the hapten diphenylcyclopropenone (DPC). Receptors were obtained from a woman in her forties with alopecia areata. Some clones in this sample may be carry-over from other donors' samples.

This clonotype was seen more than once but under ten times. The chain recombines TRBV6-4 with TRBJ1-5, with no clear D. This CDR3 comprises 16 residues. V lost 9 bases and J lost 0, with 18 bases in between. Germline V CDR1 and CDR2: MRHNA, SNTAGT. The CDR3 DNA follows: TGTGCCAGGAGTACGACAAGCAGTTATAGCAATCAGCCCCAGCATTTT. It encodes CARSTTSSYSNQPQHF.

The V gene is TRBV10-3, the J gene TRBJ2-4; D unresolved. CDR1 ENHRY and CDR2 SYGVKD come from the germline V gene. V was shortened by 8 bases and J by 9 bases, with 14 bases between the two germline ends. The CDR3 covers 12 residues. The CDR3 loop is CAIGVSGGIQYF. The CDR3 DNA is TGTGCCATCGGGGTATCTGGCGGCATTCAGTACTTC.

This rearrangement joins TRBV3-1 to TRBJ2-2, with no clear D. The CDR3 contains 16 residues. V was cut by 1 base and J by 5 bases, with 14 bases left in between. Germline V gives CDR1 LGHDT, CDR2 YNNKEL (reference sequence). CDR3 bases: TGTGCCAGCAGCCAAGGCTCAATAGTGTTGACCGGGGAGCTGTTTTTT. It yields the protein CASSQGSIVLTGELFF. The whole variable domain, remainder taken from reference TRBV3-1 and TRBJ2-2, is DTAVSQTPKYLVTQMGNDKSIKCEQNLGHDTMYWYKQDSKKFLKIMFSYNNKELIINETVPNRFSPKSPDKAHLNLHINSLELGDSAVYFCASSQGSIVLTGELFFGEGSRLTVL.

This clonotype was counted many times. The chain carries TRBV20-1 and TRBJ2-3; 8 bases line up with TRBD2. CDR1 DFQATT and CDR2 SNEGSKA come from the germline V gene (reference sequence). The CDR3 runs to 16 residues. Germline trimming cut 0 bases from V and 4 bases from J; bases unmatched to any gene: 9. In nucleotides, the CDR3 is TGCAGTGCTAGAGATCTTAGGCGGGGGGACTCAGATACGCAGTATTTT. This encodes CSARDLRRGDSDTQYF.

This clonotype was seen repeatedly, ten times or more. The chain recombines TRBV2 with TRBJ1-5; tentatively, D is TRBD1 (5 bases). The ends were cut back, 5 bases at V and 4 bases at J, with 12 bases in the middle. From germline, CDR1 is SNHLY and CDR2 FYNNEI. The CDR3 is made up of 14 amino acids. The CDR3 DNA reads as TGTGCCAGCAGTTTCTTTCCAGGGAATCAGCCCCAGCATTTT. Protein product: CASSFFPGNQPQHF.

The rearrangement joins TRBV29-1 to TRBJ2-1, with 10 bases fitting TRBD2. After removal of 4 bases from V and 10 bases from J, the junction contained 7 bases not matched to a gene. Germline V gene data show CDR1 as SQVTM and CDR2 as ANQGSEA. CDR3 length: 13 amino acids. The CDR3 sequence: CSVGGLAKKEQFF. CDR3 DNA sequence: TGCAGCGTTGGGGGACTAGCGAAGAAGGAGCAGTTCTTC.

This clonotype was seen repeatedly, ten times or more. The genes are TRBV5-1 and TRBJ1-6; TRBD1 aligns across 7 bases. Germline CDR1 reads SGHRS; CDR2 reads YFSETQ. This CDR3 has 15 residues. After removal of 4 bases from V and 7 bases from J, the junction contained 8 bases not matched to a gene. CDR3 protein: CASSRGQEGNSPLHF. DNA for the CDR3: TGCGCCAGCAGCCGCGGACAGGAGGGAAATTCACCCCTCCACTTT.

This chain joins TRBV4-3 and TRBJ1-6; D is unclear. Trimming stripped 0 bases from V and 0 bases from J, with 6 bases between. The length of the CDR3 is 16 residues. Germline CDR1 is LGHNA and CDR2 is YSLEER. The chain's CDR3 is CASSQDGGSYNSPLHF. The DNA for the CDR3 is TGCGCCAGCAGCCAAGACGGTGGCTCCTATAATTCACCCCTCCACTTT.

This clonotype was seen many times. The chain is built from TRBV10-2 and TRBJ2-3, with TRBD2 identical over 12 bases. Trimming at V came to 11 bases and at J to 6 bases, leaving 6 bases not matched to a gene. The CDR3 runs to 13 residues. Germline V gene data show CDR1 as WSHSY and CDR2 as SAAADI. The CDR3 region is CAALAGGTDTQYF. The CDR3 coding sequence is TGCGCCGCCCTAGCGGGGGGGACGGATACGCAGTATTTT.

This clonotype was recorded many times. The gene calls are TRBV4-3 and TRBJ2-1; 10 positions agree with TRBD2. Germline-derived CDR1 and CDR2 are LGHNA and YSLEER. The CDR3 sequence is 15 residues long. V was pared by 1 base and J by 8 bases, with 5 bases of the junction left unmatched. CDR3 residues: CASSQGLAGVDEQFF. CDR3 nucleotides: TGCGCCAGCAGCCAAGGGCTAGCGGGGGTTGATGAGCAGTTCTTC.

V and J are TRBV12-3 or TRBV12-4 and TRBJ2-3; a weak D match, TRBD1 (6 bases). CDR3 length: 12 amino acids. The CDR3 is CSNRASTDTQYF. In nucleotides, the CDR3 is TGTTCGAACAGGGCTAGCACAGATACGCAGTATTTT.

About this clonotype: Being one base from a much bigger clone, this may be a read error. V is TRBV3-1 and J is TRBJ1-1; D is perhaps TRBD1 (6 bases). This CDR3 contains 11 residues. V dropped 6 bases and J dropped 10 bases, with 12 bases sitting between them. Germline-derived CDR1 and CDR2 are LGHDT and YNNKEL (reference sequence). CDR3 residues: CASRSMGAAFF. CDR3 in DNA: TGTGCCAGCAGGTCGATGGGGGCAGCTTTCTTT.

The V call is TRBV7-8, the J call TRBJ2-3, with D uncertain. CDR1 SGHVS and CDR2 FQNEAQ come from the germline V gene. CDR3 length: 16 residues. V lost 1 base and J 4 bases, leaving 15 bases between the germline ends. CDR3 region: CASSLEFASVADTQYF. CDR3 nucleotides: TGTGCCAGCAGCTTAGAGTTCGCCTCTGTCGCAGATACGCAGTATTTT.

Only a few counts were recorded for this clonotype. The V gene is TRBV28, the J gene TRBJ2-3, with 8 bases lining up with TRBD2. This CDR3 is 15 amino acids long. The J segment lost 4 bases and the V segment lost 6 bases, leaving 9 bases of the junction unmatched. Germline loops: CDR1 MDHEN, CDR2 SYDVKM. The CDR3 bases are TGTGCCAGCAGGGACAAGCGGGGGCGTTCAGATACGCAGTATTTT. Protein product: CASRDKRGRSDTQYF.

This clonotype occurred many times. This rearrangement joins TRBV29-1 to TRBJ2-7; 9 nucleotides line up with TRBD1. This CDR3 contains 15 residues. Germline loops: CDR1 SQVTM, CDR2 ANQGSEA. Unmatched junction bases numbered 12, after V lost 7 bases and J lost 2 bases. The CDR3 loop is CSAKLPGQGTYEQYF. Written as DNA, the CDR3 is TGCAGCGCCAAACTACCTGGACAGGGGACCTACGAGCAGTACTTC.

At least ten counts were recorded for this clonotype. This rearrangement joins TRBV5-1 to TRBJ2-7; no definite D call. V lost 4 bases, J lost 3 bases, and 8 bases lay in between. The CDR3 extends over 12 amino acids. Germline loops: CDR1 SGHRS, CDR2 YFSETQ. CDR3 sequence reads: CASSPGNYEQYF. In DNA, the CDR3 is TGCGCCAGCAGCCCAGGTAACTACGAGCAGTACTTC.

As to this clonotype: This could be a read error, since a much larger clone is one nucleotide away. The rearrangement uses TRBV11-3 and TRBJ2-3; the D gene is possibly TRBD1 (6 bases). This CDR3 has 14 amino acids. Germline CDR1 and CDR2: SGHNT and YENEEA. CDR3 nucleotide sequence: TGTGCCAACAGCAAACGGGACACCACAGATACGCAGTATTTT. This encodes CANSKRDTTDTQYF.

This clonotype was detected many times. The DNA for the CDR3 is TGTGCCAGCAGCCAGATAGGGAGCAGGTTGTTGGGCCAGTACTTC. This gives the protein CASSQIGSRLLGQYF. The chain carries TRBV7-8 and TRBJ2-5; the D gene is possibly TRBD2 (5 bases). V was pared by 5 bases and J by 10 bases, with 23 bases between. The CDR3 spans 15 residues. CDR1 SGHVS and CDR2 FQNEAQ come from the germline V gene. The whole variable domain, remainder taken from reference TRBV7-8 and TRBJ2-5, is GAGVSQSPRYKVAKRGQDVALRCDPISGHVSLFWYQQALGQGPEFLTYFQNEAQLDKSGLPSDRFFAERPEGSVSTLKIQRTQQEDSAVYLCASSQIGSRLLGQYFGPGTRLLVL.

The chain uses TRBV7-6 and TRBJ1-1, with TRBD1 matching over 8 bases. The CDR3 is made up of 13 amino acids. V lost 5 bases, J lost 7 bases, and 6 bases stayed unmatched. In germline, CDR1 is SGHVS, CDR2 FNYEAQ. The CDR3 is CASSPRDRIEAFF. The DNA for the CDR3 is TGTGCCAGCAGCCCTCGGGACAGGATTGAAGCTTTCTTT.

V usage is TRBV28 and J usage is TRBJ1-5, with 9 bases that match TRBD1. Losses at the gene ends were 3 bases for V and 0 bases for J; bases not matched to a gene: 3. The CDR3 covers 16 residues. The germline gives CDR1 MDHEN, CDR2 SYDVKM. The CDR3 protein is CASSLGTGPSNQPQHF. CDR3 coding DNA: TGTGCCAGCAGTTTGGGGACAGGGCCTAGCAATCAGCCCCAGCATTTT.

This clonotype was found many times. This chain joins TRBV7-6 and TRBJ1-4; possibly TRBD1 for D (6 bases). The CDR3 spans 16 residues. Trimming stripped 4 bases from V and 6 bases from J, with 18 bases between. CDR1 and CDR2 (germline): SGHVS, FNYEAQ. DNA for the CDR3: TGTGCCAGCAGCTCCACTCCACAGGGACGATATGAAAAACTGTTTTTT. Translation gives CASSSTPQGRYEKLFF. Supplemented by reference TRBV7-6 and TRBJ1-4, the full variable domain reads GAGVSQSPRYKVTKRGQDVALRCDPISGHVSLYWYRQALGQGPEFLTYFNYEAQQDKSGLPNDRFSAERPEGSISTLTIQRTEQRDSAMYRCASSSTPQGRYEKLFFGSGTQLSVL.

The rearrangement links TRBV2 to TRBJ2-3; TRBD1 matches 10 bases. Germline V gene data show CDR1 as SNHLY and CDR2 as FYNNEI. This CDR3 spans 18 amino acids. J gave up 4 bases and V 3 bases, and 13 bases lay outside the gene matches. The CDR3 region is CASSDDTGTGEWADTQYF. CDR3 nucleotide sequence: TGTGCCAGCAGTGACGACACCGGGACAGGGGAATGGGCAGATACGCAGTATTTT.

This clonotype appeared many times. This chain joins TRBV20-1 and TRBJ2-5, with 8 bases aligning to TRBD1. The ends lost 4 bases at V and 5 bases at J; junction bases unmatched: 9. The CDR3 is 14 residues long. Germline-derived CDR1 and CDR2 are DFQATT and SNEGSKA (reference sequence). Here the CDR3 reads CSAIQGDGTETQYF. CDR3 DNA sequence: TGCAGTGCTATACAGGGGGATGGCACCGAGACCCAGTACTTC.

This clonotype showed up just a few times. The chain recombines TRBV29-1 with TRBJ1-2; D might be TRBD1 (5 bases). CDR1 is SQVTM and CDR2 is ANQGSEA in the germline V gene. V lost 8 bases and J lost 6, with 16 bases in between. CDR3 size: 12 residues. CDR3 DNA: TGCAGCTCTGTGGTGCAGGGAGATGGCTACACCTTC. Translating gives CSSVVQGDGYTF.